One and the same sample provided the 21 T cell receptor beta chains below, sequenced in a study of molecular identifiers for immune sequencing clone quantification. Using its own MiXCR run on the PCR reads, TCRdb lists one record per CDR3 protein. The sample consists of a few hundred thousand distinct CDR3 sequences, about a quarter of them appearing once. Sequenced: naive CD8+ T cells from blood, with Jurkat cell RNA spiked in. Indicated subset: FACS-sorted CD8+CD4-CCR7+CD45RA+ naive T cells. The origin of the receptors is a human donor in good health. Some libraries in this study had Jurkat cell RNA spiked in.

This clonotype was counted between two and nine times. The J gene is TRBJ2-3, the V gene TRBV27, with TRBD2 identical over 8 bases. This CDR3 is 16 amino acids long. Trimming removed 3 bases from V and 0 bases from J; junction bases left unmatched: 5. The germline V gene encodes CDR1 MNHEY and CDR2 SMNVEV (reference sequence). The CDR3 DNA reads as TGTGCCAGCAGTTTCGGCGGGGGGCTTAGCACAGATACGCAGTATTTT. Residues: CASSFGGGLSTDTQYF.

This clonotype has more than one count but fewer than ten. The rearrangement uses TRBV6-5 and TRBJ2-7, with 7 bases fitting TRBD1. The CDR3 extends over 15 amino acids. Germline lookup yields CDR1 MNHEY and CDR2 SVGAGI. Trimming at V came to 4 bases and at J to 2 bases, leaving 8 bases not matched to a gene. CDR3 nucleotides: TGTGCCAGCAGTTCGCCGTGGCAGGGGGCCTACGAGCAGTACTTC. It is translated as CASSSPWQGAYEQYF.

This clonotype was picked up a small number of times. This chain joins TRBV6-2 or TRBV6-3 and TRBJ2-3; D remains ambiguous. The CDR3 extends over 14 amino acids. Germline values: CDR1 MNHEY, CDR2 SVGEGT. Trimming shortened V by 4 bases and J by 2 bases, and 10 bases separated the two germline ends. The CDR3 reads CASSLVRTTDTQYF. The CDR3 region has the DNA TGTGCCAGCAGTTTAGTGAGGACCACAGATACGCAGTATTTT.

This clonotype was counted at least ten times. V is TRBV29-1 and J is TRBJ2-1; 11 bases agree with TRBD1. Trimming at V came to 6 bases and at J to 0 bases, leaving 10 bases not matched to a gene. Per germline, CDR1 SQVTM and CDR2 ANQGSEA. CDR3 length: 17 amino acids. The CDR3 region has the DNA TGCAGCGTCTTATCCAGGACAGGGGGCGGCTCCTACAATGAGCAGTTCTTC. This encodes CSVLSRTGGGSYNEQFF.

This clonotype was recorded only once. Because it lacks the conserved phenylalanine or tryptophan at the end, this CDR3 is likely a read error. This rearrangement joins TRBV5-6 to TRBJ1-1; 7 bases align to TRBD1. V was clipped by 5 bases and J by 1 base; unmatched bases: 8. Germline CDR1 SGHDT, CDR2 YYEEEE. This CDR3 is built from 15 residues. The DNA of the CDR3 is TGTGCCAGCAGAAAGGGACAGCCGTGGAACACTGAAGCTTTCCTT. Translating it yields CASRKGQPWNTEAFL.

This clonotype occurred many times. The chain joins TRBV28 to TRBJ2-3; no clear D. V lost 6 bases and J lost 6, with 13 bases in between. CDR3 size: 13 residues. Germline V gives CDR1 MDHEN, CDR2 SYDVKM. The CDR3: CASSPKWTDTQYF. The CDR3 bases are TGTGCCAGCAGCCCTAAATGGACCGATACGCAGTATTTT. The whole variable domain, remainder taken from reference TRBV28 and TRBJ2-3, is DVKVTQSSRYLVKRTGEKVFLECVQDMDHENMFWYRQDPGLGLRLIYFSYDVKMKEKGDIPEGYSVSREKKERFSLILESASTNQTSMYLCASSPKWTDTQYFGPGTRLTVL.

This clonotype showed up many times. The chain is built from TRBV6-2 or TRBV6-3 and TRBJ1-5; D perhaps matches TRBD1 (6 bases). Looked up from germline, CDR1 is MNHEY and CDR2 is SVGEGT. The CDR3 runs 15 residues. Trimming took 2 bases from V and 4 from J, leaving 12 bases between them. CDR3 residues: CASSYGQSRNQPQHF. CDR3 DNA sequence: TGTGCCAGCAGTTACGGACAGTCTAGGAATCAGCCCCAGCATTTT.

This clonotype was recorded many times. The chain recombines TRBV5-1 with TRBJ2-7, with 7 bases lining up with TRBD2. Losses at the gene ends were 5 bases for V and 7 bases for J; bases not matched to a gene: 6. CDR3 length: 12 amino acids. Germline V gene data show CDR1 as SGHRS and CDR2 as YFSETQ. CDR3 bases: TGCGCCAGCAGGGCGGGAGCGGGGGAGCAGTACTTC. Its protein is CASRAGAGEQYF.

Regarding this clonotype: A read error may be the cause here, since a much bigger clone is one base away. The rearrangement links TRBV7-9 to TRBJ1-3, with 7 bases lining up with TRBD1. This CDR3 is built from 19 residues. Trimming cost V 5 bases and J 0 bases; bases outside gene matches: 16. Germline values: CDR1 SEHNR, CDR2 FQNEAQ (reference sequence). The CDR3 is CASSTTTTGQAHSGNTIYF. CDR3 coding DNA: TGTGCCAGCAGCACTACAACAACCGGACAGGCCCACTCTGGAAACACCATATATTTT. The whole variable domain, filled in from reference TRBV7-9 and TRBJ1-3, reads DTGVSQNPRHKITKRGQNVTFRCDPISEHNRLYWYRQTLGQGPEFLTYFQNEAQLEKSRLLSDRFSAERPKGSFSTLEIQRTEQGDSAMYLCASSTTTTGQAHSGNTIYFGEGSWLTVV.

With respect to this clonotype: With a much larger clone just one base away, this may be a read error. J is TRBJ1-2 and V is TRBV20-1; perhaps TRBD1 as D (5 bases). This CDR3 has 12 residues. V lost 3 bases and J lost 11, with 16 bases in between. Germline V gives CDR1 DFQATT, CDR2 SNEGSKA (reference sequence). The CDR3 here is CSASSSASGYTF. The DNA for the CDR3 is TGCAGTGCTAGTTCATCAGCATCAGGGTACACCTTC.

V usage is TRBV2 and J usage is TRBJ2-1; D may be TRBD1 (5 bases). Per germline, CDR1 SNHLY and CDR2 FYNNEI. The CDR3 totals 14 residues. V was cut by 6 bases and J by 9 bases, with 18 bases left in between. CDR3 sequence reads: CASRKSAEGAEQFF. CDR3 sequence (DNA): TGTGCCAGCAGAAAGTCGGCCGAAGGGGCTGAGCAGTTCTTC.

This clonotype was recorded many times. The chain combines TRBV27 with TRBJ2-7; TRBD1 aligns across 7 bases. CDR3 size: 14 residues. Germline trimming cut 6 bases from V and 3 bases from J; bases unmatched to any gene: 8. Germline CDR1 reads MNHEY; CDR2 reads SMNVEV (reference sequence). CDR3 nucleotides: TGTGCCAGCAGCCTACAGGGGCTTGGCTACGAGCAGTACTTC. This gives the protein CASSLQGLGYEQYF.

A remark on this clonotype: With a much larger clone just one base away, this may be a read error. This CDR3 is missing its conserved last phenylalanine or tryptophan, likely due to a read error. V usage is TRBV7-9 and J usage is TRBJ1-4, with 9 nucleotides matching TRBD1. CDR3 size: 18 residues. Germline V CDR1 and CDR2: SEHNR, FQNEAQ (reference sequence). CDR3 sequence: CASSSTRTGALRNDKLFL. Here the CDR3 DNA reads TGTGCCAGCAGCTCCACCCGGACAGGGGCACTTCGTAATGACAAACTGTTTCTT.

This clonotype was found a few times. The J gene is TRBJ2-2, the V gene TRBV13; D perhaps matches TRBD2 (6 bases). The CDR3 spans 17 residues. The V end lost 1 base, the J end lost 0 bases, and 12 bases lay between the germline ends. Germline CDR1 reads PRHDT; CDR2 reads FYEKMQ (reference sequence). DNA for the CDR3: TGTGCCAGCAGCTTAGTGCCGGGAGCGGCGAACACCGGGGAGCTGTTTTTT. Protein product: CASSLVPGAANTGELFF.

The chain carries TRBV7-6 and TRBJ2-1, with 7 bases identical to TRBD2. V shed 4 bases, J shed 5 bases, and the junction held 8 bases outside the gene matches. From germline, CDR1 is SGHVS and CDR2 FNYEAQ. This CDR3 spans 15 amino acids. The CDR3 reads CASSSQRGPNNEQFF. Here the CDR3 DNA reads TGTGCCAGCAGCTCCCAGCGGGGCCCCAACAATGAGCAGTTCTTC.

This clonotype was recorded at least ten times. The chain combines TRBV19 with TRBJ2-5, with 8 bases identical to TRBD1. CDR1 is LNHDA, CDR2 SQIVND, per germline (reference sequence). V was clipped by 6 bases and J by 2 bases; unmatched bases: 8. The CDR3 sequence is 15 residues long. CDR3 sequence: CASSSDRDPQETQYF. In DNA form, the CDR3 reads TGTGCCAGTAGCTCGGACAGGGACCCTCAAGAGACCCAGTACTTC.

This clonotype was counted at least ten times. The V call is TRBV5-4, the J call TRBJ2-3, with a possible D match to TRBD2 (5 bases). The CDR3 has 15 residues. Germline CDR1 reads SGHNT; CDR2 reads YYREEE (reference sequence). Trimming stripped 4 bases from V and 2 bases from J, with 14 bases between. The CDR3 DNA reads as TGTGCCAGCAGCCCGGCACTAGGGCTCACAGATACGCAGTATTTT. Amino acids: CASSPALGLTDTQYF.

The chain employs TRBV29-1 and TRBJ2-2; D not certain. The CDR3 runs to 12 residues. V was pared by 0 bases and J by 7 bases, with 6 bases between. The V gene's germline CDR1 is SQVTM and CDR2 ANQGSEA. The CDR3 is CSVEDPNGELFF. CDR3 DNA sequence: TGCAGCGTTGAAGATCCCAACGGGGAGCTGTTTTTT.

The chain is built from TRBV4-3 and TRBJ2-7, with TRBD2 matching over 9 bases. V gave up 0 bases and J gave up 6 bases; unmatched junction bases: 3. The length of the CDR3 is 14 residues. Germline-derived CDR1 and CDR2 are LGHNA and YSLEER. In DNA, the CDR3 is TGCGCCAGCAGCCAAGATGCGGGGGGGTGCGAGCAGTACTTC. Amino acids: CASSQDAGGCEQYF.

In DNA form, the CDR3 reads TGTGCCAGCAGCTTAGGGGGACCCGAGCAGTTCTTC. Its translation is CASSLGGPEQFF. This sequence joins TRBV11-3 and TRBJ2-1; either TRBD1 or TRBD2 may fit D (5 bases each). Germline V gives CDR1 SGHNT, CDR2 YENEEA. V was pared by 1 base and J by 10 bases, with 8 bases between. The CDR3 runs 12 residues.

About this clonotype itself: A read error is possible here, since a much larger clone lies one base away. Without the conserved terminal phenylalanine or tryptophan, this CDR3 likely stems from a read error. The V call is TRBV28, the J call TRBJ2-7, with D possibly matching TRBD2 (5 bases). CDR1 is MDHEN and CDR2 is SYDVKM in the germline V gene. The ends were cut back, 6 bases at V and 0 bases at J, with 15 bases in the middle. This CDR3 is 15 amino acids long. The CDR3 reads CASRATGSSSYEQYI. Written as DNA, the CDR3 is TGTGCCAGCAGGGCCACGGGGTCGAGCTCCTACGAGCAGTACATC.